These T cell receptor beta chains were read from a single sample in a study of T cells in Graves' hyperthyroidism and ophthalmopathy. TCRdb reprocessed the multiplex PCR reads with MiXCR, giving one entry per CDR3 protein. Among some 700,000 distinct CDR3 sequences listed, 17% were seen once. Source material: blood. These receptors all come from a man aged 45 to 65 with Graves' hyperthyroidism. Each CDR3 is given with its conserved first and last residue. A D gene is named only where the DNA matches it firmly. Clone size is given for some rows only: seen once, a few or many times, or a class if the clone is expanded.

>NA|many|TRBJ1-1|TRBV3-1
CASSQDLGVLNTEAFF
TGTGCCAGCAGCCAAGATTTAGGGGTACTGAACACTGAAGCTTTCTTT
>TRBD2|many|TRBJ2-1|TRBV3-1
CASSVSGRNYNEQFF
TGTGCCAGCAGCGTGAGCGGGAGGAACTACAATGAGCAGTTCTTC
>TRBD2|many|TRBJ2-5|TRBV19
CASSRLPGRAEETQYF
TGTGCCAGTAGCCGTCTCCCGGGGAGGGCCGAGGAGACCCAGTACTTC
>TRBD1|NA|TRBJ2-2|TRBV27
CASSRRGLGTGELFF
TGTGCCAGCAGTCGCAGGGGGCTTGGTACCGGGGAGCTGTTTTTT
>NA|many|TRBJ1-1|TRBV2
CASSERIGGTEAFF
TGTGCCAGCAGTGAGAGAATAGGTGGCACTGAAGCTTTCTTT
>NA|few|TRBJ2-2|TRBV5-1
CASSLEGAPPVF
TGCGCCAGCAGCTTGGAAGGGGCGCCTCCTGTTTTT
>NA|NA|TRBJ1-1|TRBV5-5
CASSSLGGTNTKAFF
TGTGCCAGCAGCTCCCTTGGGGGGACGAACACTAAAGCTTTCTTT
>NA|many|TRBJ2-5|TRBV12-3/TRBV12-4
CASSGRTGPETQYF
TGTGCCAGCAGTGGACGGACGGGGCCCGAGACCCAGTACTTC
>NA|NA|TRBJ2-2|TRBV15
CATSRGGTANTGELFF
TGTGCCACCAGCAGAGGGGGAACAGCGAACACCGGGGAGCTGTTTTTT
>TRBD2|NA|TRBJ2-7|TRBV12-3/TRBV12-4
CASNPGLAGPGNEQYF
TGTGCCAGCAACCCGGGACTAGCGGGACCCGGGAACGAGCAGTACTTC
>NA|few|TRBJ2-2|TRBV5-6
CASSLVPRVGEQTGELFF
TGTGCCAGCAGCTTGGTCCCCAGGGTAGGTGAGCAGACCGGGGAGCTGTTTTTT
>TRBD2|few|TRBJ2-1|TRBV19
CASSGTSGRAYNEQFF
TGTGCCAGTAGCGGGACTAGCGGGAGGGCCTACAATGAGCAGTTCTTC
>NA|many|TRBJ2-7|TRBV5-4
CASSLGRGPEQYF
TGTGCCAGCAGCTTGGGCAGGGGCCCCGAGCAGTACTTC
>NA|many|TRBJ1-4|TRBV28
CASSGQPEEKLFF
TGTGCCAGCAGTGGACAGCCGGAGGAAAAACTGTTTTTT
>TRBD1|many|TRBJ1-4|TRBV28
CASSSTTGTGREKLFF
TGTGCCAGCAGTTCGACCACCGGGACAGGGCGTGAAAAACTGTTTTTT
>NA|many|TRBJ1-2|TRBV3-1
CASSQDSTAPRGYTF
TGTGCCAGCAGCCAAGATTCAACGGCGCCGAGGGGCTACACCTTC
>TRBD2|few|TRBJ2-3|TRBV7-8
CASSLRPGGSLTDTQYF
TGTGCCAGCAGCTTACGACCTGGCGGGAGTTTAACAGATACGCAGTATTTT
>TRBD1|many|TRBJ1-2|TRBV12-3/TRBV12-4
CASSLRTGGYYGYTF
TGTGCCAGCAGTTTAAGGACAGGGGGTTACTATGGCTACACCTTC
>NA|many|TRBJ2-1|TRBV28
CASSLRREGNEQFF
TGTGCCAGCAGTTTACGCAGGGAAGGAAATGAGCAGTTCTTC
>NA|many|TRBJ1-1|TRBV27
CASSWTGGRYTEAFF
TGTGCCAGCAGTTGGACCGGGGGTAGGTACACTGAAGCTTTCTTT
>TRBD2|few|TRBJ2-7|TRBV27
CASSLASGTPYEQYF
TGTGCCAGCAGTTTGGCTAGCGGGACCCCCTACGAGCAGTACTTC
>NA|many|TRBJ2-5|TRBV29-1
CSTERGQGETQYF
TGCAGTACCGAGAGGGGCCAGGGGGAGACCCAGTACTTC
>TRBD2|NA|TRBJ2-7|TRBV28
CASSSVREAYEQYF
TGTGCCAGCAGTTCTGTGCGGGAGGCGTACGAGCAGTACTTC
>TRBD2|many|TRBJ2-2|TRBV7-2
CASSLGVAGEGPAGELFF
TGTGCCAGCAGCTTAGGGGTAGCGGGAGAGGGTCCGGCCGGGGAGCTGTTTTTT
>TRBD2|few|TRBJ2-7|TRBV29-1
CSVEDGTSGRYEQYF
TGCAGCGTTGAAGACGGGACTAGCGGGAGATACGAGCAGTACTTC
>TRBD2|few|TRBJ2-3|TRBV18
CASSPEGLAGVADTQYF
TGTGCCAGCTCACCAGAGGGACTAGCGGGAGTGGCAGATACGCAGTATTTT
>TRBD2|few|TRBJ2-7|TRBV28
CASSLGAGDAYEQYF
TGTGCCAGCAGTTTAGGTGCGGGAGATGCCTACGAGCAGTACTTC
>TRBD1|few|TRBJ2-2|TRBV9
CASSVEWTGVGGELFF
TGTGCCAGCAGCGTAGAGTGGACAGGGGTTGGCGGGGAGCTGTTTTTT
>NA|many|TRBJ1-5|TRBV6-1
CASIAASSNQPQHF
TGTGCCAGCATCGCAGCATCTAGCAATCAGCCCCAGCATTTT
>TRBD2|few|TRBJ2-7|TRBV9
CASSVGGLASYEQYF
TGTGCCAGCAGCGTAGGGGGACTAGCGTCCTACGAGCAGTACTTC
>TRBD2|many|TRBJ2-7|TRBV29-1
CSVELAGTPYEQYF
TGCAGCGTCGAACTAGCGGGGACACCCTACGAGCAGTACTTC
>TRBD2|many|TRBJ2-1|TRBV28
CASSSPAILAGDLDEQFF
TGTGCCAGCAGTTCCCCGGCCATACTAGCGGGAGATTTAGATGAGCAGTTCTTC
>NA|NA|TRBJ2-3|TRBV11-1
CATSPGDTDTQYF
TGCGCCACCAGCCCGGGTGACACAGATACGCAGTATTTT
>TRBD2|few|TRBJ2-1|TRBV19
CASSILAGYNEQFF
TGTGCCAGTAGTATTTTAGCGGGTTACAATGAGCAGTTCTTC
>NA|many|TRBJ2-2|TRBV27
CASSLRAATGELFF
TGTGCCAGCAGTTTGCGAGCGGCGACCGGGGAGCTGTTTTTT
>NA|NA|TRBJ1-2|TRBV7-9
CASSARTEGVRYGYTF
TGTGCCAGCAGCGCCAGGACAGAAGGAGTTCGGTATGGCTACACCTTC